The clone carrying this T cell receptor (beta chain) was seen at least ten times. Indicated time point: sample taken at primary tumor resection. Germline V lookup: CDR1 SGHRS, CDR2 YFSETQ. Trimming shortened V by 3 bases and J by 2 bases, and 14 bases separated the two germline ends. The CDR3 is made up of 15 amino acids. This entry is derived from a study of spatial heterogeneity in lung cancer. Turning to the study itself: A unique TCR and UMI combination showed up more than ten times in raw reads, on average.

TCRdb reanalysed the 5' RACE reads using MiXCR and keeps one entry per CDR3 protein. The repertoire has roughly 79,000 distinct CDR3 sequences, 7% to 9% of them found once; the top ten carry roughly 6.4%. The chain links TRBV5-1 to TRBJ1-2; TRBD1 might be the D (6 bases). Source: PBMCs, taken at surgery. This clonotype was sampled from a male donor with early-stage non-small cell lung cancer. The CDR3 bases are TGCGCCAGCAGCTCGGCGGGTACAGGGAACTATGGCTACACCTTC. It translates to CASSSAGTGNYGYTF. Full variable domain (missing parts from reference TRBV5-1 and TRBJ1-2): KAGVTQTPRYLIKTRGQQVTLSCSPISGHRSVSWYQQTPGQGLQFLFEYFSETQRNKGNFPGRFSGRQFSNSRSEMNVSTLELGDSALYLCASSSAGTGNYGYTFGSGTRLTVV.